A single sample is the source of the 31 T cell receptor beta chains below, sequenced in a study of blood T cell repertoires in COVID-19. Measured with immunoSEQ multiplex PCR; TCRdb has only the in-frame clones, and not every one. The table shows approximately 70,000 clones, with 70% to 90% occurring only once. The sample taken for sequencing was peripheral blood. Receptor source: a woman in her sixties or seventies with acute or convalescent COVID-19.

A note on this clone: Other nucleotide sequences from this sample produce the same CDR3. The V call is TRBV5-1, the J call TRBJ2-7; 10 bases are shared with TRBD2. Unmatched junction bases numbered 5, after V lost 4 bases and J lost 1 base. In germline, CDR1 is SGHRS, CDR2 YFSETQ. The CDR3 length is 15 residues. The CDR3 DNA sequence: TGCGCCAGCAGCCGCCTAGCGGGGGTGTCCTACGAGCAGTACGTC. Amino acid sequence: CASSRLAGVSYEQYV.

CDR3 in amino acids: CASLPGEGDGTQYF. The DNA for the CDR3 is TGTGCCAGCCTCCCGGGGGAGGGGGACGGGACCCAGTACTTC. The chain is built from TRBV11-2 and TRBJ2-5; tentative D call: TRBD2 (7 bases). V shed 8 bases and J shed 7 bases, with 20 bases lying between them. The CDR3 runs 14 residues. Germline assignment: CDR1 SGHAT and CDR2 FQNNGV.

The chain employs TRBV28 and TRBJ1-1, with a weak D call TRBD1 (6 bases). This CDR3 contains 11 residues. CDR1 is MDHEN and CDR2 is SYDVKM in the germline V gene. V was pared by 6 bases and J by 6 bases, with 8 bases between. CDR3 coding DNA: TGTGCCAGCAGCCACAGGGCTGAAGCTTTCTTT. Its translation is CASSHRAEAFF. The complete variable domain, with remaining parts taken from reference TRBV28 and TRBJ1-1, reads DVKVTQSSRYLVKRTGEKVFLECVQDMDHENMFWYRQDPGLGLRLIYFSYDVKMKEKGDIPEGYSVSREKKERFSLILESASTNQTSMYLCASSHRAEAFFGQGTRLTVV.

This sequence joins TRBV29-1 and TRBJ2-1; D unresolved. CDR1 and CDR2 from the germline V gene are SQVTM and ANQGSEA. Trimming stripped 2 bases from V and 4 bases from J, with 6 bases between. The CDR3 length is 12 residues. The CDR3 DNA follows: TGCAGCGTTGAACCCCATTACAATGAGCAGTTCTTC. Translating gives CSVEPHYNEQFF.

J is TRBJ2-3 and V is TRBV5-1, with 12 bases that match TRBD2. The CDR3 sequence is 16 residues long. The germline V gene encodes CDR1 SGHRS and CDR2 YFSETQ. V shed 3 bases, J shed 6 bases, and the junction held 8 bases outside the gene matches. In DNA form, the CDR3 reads TGCGCCAGCAGCTCCTTACTAGCGGGGGGAACGGATACGCAGTATTTT. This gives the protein CASSSLLAGGTDTQYF.

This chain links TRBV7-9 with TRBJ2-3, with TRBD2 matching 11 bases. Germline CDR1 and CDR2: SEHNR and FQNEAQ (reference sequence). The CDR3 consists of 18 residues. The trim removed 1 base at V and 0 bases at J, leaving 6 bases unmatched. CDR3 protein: CASSLGLAGGYSTDTQYF. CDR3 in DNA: TGTGCCAGCAGCTTAGGGCTAGCGGGAGGATATAGCACAGATACGCAGTATTTT.

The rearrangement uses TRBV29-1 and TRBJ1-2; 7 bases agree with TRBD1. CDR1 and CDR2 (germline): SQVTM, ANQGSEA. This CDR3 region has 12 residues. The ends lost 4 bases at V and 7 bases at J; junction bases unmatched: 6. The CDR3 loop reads CSVGGQAPGYTF. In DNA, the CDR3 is TGCAGCGTTGGTGGACAGGCCCCTGGCTACACCTTC.

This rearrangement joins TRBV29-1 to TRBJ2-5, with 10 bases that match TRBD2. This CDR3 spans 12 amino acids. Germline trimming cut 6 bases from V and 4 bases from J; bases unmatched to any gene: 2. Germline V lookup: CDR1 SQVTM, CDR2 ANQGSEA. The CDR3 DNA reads TGCAGCGTCCGGACTAGCGGAGAGACCCAGTACTTC. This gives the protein CSVRTSGETQYF.

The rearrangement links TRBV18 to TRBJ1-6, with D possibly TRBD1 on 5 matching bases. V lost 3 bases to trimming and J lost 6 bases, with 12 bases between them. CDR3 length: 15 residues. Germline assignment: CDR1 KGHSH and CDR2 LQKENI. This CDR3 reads CASSPGGTPNSPLHF. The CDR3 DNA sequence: TGTGCCAGCTCACCCGGGGGTACACCTAATTCACCCCTCCACTTT.

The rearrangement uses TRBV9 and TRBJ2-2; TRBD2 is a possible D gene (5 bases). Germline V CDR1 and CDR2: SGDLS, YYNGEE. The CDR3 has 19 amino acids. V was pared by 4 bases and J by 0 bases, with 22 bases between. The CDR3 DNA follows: TGTGCCAGCAGCTCAACCGACTGGACTCTATCCTCGAACACCGGGGAGCTGTTTTTT. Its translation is CASSSTDWTLSSNTGELFF.

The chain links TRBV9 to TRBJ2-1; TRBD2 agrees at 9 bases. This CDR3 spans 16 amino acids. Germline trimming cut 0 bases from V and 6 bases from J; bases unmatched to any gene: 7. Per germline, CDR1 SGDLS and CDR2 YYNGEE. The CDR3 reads CASSVVGSGSGNEQFF. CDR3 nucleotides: TGTGCCAGCAGCGTAGTGGGTAGCGGGAGTGGCAATGAGCAGTTCTTC.

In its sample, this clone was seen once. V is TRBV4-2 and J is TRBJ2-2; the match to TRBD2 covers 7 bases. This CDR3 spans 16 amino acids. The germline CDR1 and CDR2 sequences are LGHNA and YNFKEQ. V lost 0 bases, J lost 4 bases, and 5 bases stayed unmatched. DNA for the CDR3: TGTGCCAGCAGCCAAGATAGCGGCGGGAGCACCGGGGAGCTGTTTTTT. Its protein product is CASSQDSGGSTGELFF.

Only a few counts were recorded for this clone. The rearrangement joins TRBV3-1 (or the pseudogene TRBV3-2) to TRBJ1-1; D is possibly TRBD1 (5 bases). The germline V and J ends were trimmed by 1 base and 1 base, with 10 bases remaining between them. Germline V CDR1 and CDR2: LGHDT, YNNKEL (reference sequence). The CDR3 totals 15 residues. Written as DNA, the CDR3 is TGTGCCAGCAGCCAAGGCCTTCAGGGGAACACTGAAGCTTTCTTT. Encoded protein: CASSQGLQGNTEAFF.

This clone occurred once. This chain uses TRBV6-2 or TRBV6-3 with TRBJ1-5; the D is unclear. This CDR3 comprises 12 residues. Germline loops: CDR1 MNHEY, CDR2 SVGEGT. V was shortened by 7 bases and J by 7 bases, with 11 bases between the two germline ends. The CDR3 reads CASNPLGQPQHF. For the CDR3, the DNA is TGTGCCAGCAACCCATTGGGCCAGCCCCAGCATTTT.

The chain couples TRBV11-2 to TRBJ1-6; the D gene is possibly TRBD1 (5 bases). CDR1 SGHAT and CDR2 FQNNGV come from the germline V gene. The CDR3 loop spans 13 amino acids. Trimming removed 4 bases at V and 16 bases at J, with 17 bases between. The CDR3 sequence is CASSSPGGAELHF. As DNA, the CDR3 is TGTGCCAGCAGCTCACCCGGAGGGGCCGAGCTCCACTTT.

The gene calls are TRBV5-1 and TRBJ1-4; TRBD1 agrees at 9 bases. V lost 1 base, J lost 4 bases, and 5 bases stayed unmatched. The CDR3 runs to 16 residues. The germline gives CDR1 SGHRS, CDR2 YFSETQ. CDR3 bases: TGCGCCAGCAGCTTGAACCCGACAGGGGGTAATGAAAAACTGTTTTTT. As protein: CASSLNPTGGNEKLFF. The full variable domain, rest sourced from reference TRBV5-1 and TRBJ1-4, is KAGVTQTPRYLIKTRGQQVTLSCSPISGHRSVSWYQQTPGQGLQFLFEYFSETQRNKGNFPGRFSGRQFSNSRSEMNVSTLELGDSALYLCASSLNPTGGNEKLFFGSGTQLSVL.

The CDR3 loop reads CASSQALGLAGSTDTQYF. The CDR3 DNA reads as TGTGCCAGCAGCCAAGCCCTCGGACTAGCGGGTTCCACAGATACGCAGTATTTT. This sequence joins TRBV3-1 (or the pseudogene TRBV3-2) and TRBJ2-3; TRBD2 aligns across 11 bases. The germline V gene encodes CDR1 LGHDT and CDR2 YNNKEL (reference sequence). This CDR3 is 18 amino acids long. V gave up 1 base and J gave up 2 bases; unmatched junction bases: 8.

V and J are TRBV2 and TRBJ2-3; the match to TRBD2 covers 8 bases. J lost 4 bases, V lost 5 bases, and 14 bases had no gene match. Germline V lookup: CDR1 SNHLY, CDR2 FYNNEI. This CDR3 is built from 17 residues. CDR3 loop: CASSSSPGTSEPDTQYF. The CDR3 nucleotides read TGTGCCAGCAGTTCAAGCCCCGGGACTAGTGAGCCAGATACGCAGTATTTT.

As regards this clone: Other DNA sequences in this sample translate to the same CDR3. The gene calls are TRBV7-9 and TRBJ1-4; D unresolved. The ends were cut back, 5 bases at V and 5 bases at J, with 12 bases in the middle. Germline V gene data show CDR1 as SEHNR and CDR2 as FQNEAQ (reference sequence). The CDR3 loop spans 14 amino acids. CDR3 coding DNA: TGTGCCAGCAGCCCCACCGGAGTCAATGAAAAACTGTTTTTT. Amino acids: CASSPTGVNEKLFF.

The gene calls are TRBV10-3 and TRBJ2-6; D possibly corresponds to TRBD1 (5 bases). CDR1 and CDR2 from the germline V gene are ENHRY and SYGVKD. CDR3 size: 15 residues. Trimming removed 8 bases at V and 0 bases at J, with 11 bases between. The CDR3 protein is CAIGDRSSGANVLTF. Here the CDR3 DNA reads TGTGCCATCGGCGACAGAAGCTCTGGGGCCAACGTCCTGACTTTC.

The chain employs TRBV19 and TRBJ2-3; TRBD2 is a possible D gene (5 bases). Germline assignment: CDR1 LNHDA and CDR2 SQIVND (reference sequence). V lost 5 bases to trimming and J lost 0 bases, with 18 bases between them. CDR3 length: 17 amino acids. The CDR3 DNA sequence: TGTGCCAGTAGTCCCCCTGAGAGGGCCCCGAGCACAGATACGCAGTATTTT. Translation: CASSPPERAPSTDTQYF.

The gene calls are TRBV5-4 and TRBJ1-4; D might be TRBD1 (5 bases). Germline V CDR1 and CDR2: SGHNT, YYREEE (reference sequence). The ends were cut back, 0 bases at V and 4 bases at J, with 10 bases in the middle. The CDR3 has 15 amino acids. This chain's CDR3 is CASSLGGPYNEKLFF. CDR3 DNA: TGTGCCAGCAGCTTGGGGGGCCCGTATAATGAAAAACTGTTTTTT.

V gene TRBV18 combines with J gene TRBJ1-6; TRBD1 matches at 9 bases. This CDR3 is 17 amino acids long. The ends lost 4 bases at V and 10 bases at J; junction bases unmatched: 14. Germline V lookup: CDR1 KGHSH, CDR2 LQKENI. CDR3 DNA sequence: TGTGCCAGCTCACTACAAACCGGGACAGGGCTCATCTCACCCCTCCACTTT. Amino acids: CASSLQTGTGLISPLHF.

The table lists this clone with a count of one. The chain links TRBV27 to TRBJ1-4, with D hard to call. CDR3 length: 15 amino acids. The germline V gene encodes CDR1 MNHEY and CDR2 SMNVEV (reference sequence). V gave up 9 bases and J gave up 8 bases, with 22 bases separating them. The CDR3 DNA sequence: TGTGCCAGTGCACCCGTAGTATTTAATGAGGAAAAACTGTTTTTT. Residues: CASAPVVFNEEKLFF.

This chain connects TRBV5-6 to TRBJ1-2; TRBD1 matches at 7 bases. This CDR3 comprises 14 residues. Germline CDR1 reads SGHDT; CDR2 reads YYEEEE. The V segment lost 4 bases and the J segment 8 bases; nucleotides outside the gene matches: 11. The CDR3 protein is CASSPRNRGSGYTF. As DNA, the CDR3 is TGTGCCAGCAGCCCGCGTAACAGGGGTAGCGGCTACACCTTC.

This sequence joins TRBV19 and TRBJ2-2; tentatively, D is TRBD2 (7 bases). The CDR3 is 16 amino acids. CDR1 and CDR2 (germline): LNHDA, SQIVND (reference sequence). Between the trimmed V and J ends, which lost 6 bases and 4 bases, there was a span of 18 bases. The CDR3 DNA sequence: TGTGCCAGTAGGGGAGGGGGGGTCCCCAGCACCGGGGAGCTGTTTTTT. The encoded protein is CASRGGGVPSTGELFF.

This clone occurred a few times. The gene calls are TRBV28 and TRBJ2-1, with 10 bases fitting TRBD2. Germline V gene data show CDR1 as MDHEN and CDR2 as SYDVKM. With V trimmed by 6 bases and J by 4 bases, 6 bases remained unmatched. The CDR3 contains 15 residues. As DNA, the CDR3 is TGTGCCAGCAGCCCGGTAGCGGGGGGTTACAATGAGCAGTTCTTC. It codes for CASSPVAGGYNEQFF.

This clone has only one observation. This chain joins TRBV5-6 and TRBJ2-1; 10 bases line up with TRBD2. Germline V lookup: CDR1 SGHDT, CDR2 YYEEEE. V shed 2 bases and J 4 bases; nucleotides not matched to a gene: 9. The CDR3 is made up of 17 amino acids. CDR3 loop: CASSFPSGGPPYNEQFF. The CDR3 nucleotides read TGTGCCAGCAGCTTCCCTAGCGGGGGTCCTCCGTACAATGAGCAGTTCTTC.

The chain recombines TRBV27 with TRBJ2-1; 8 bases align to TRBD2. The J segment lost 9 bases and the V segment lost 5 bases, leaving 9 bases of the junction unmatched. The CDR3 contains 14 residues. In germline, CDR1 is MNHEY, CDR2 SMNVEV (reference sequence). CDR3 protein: CASSPGSGKVEQFF. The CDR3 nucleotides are TGTGCCAGCAGTCCGGGTAGCGGGAAGGTTGAGCAGTTCTTC.

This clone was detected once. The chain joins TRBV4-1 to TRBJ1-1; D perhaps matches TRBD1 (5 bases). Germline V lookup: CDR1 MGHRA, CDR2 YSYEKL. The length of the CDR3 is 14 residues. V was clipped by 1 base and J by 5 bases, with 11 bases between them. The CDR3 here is CASSQVASGTEAFF. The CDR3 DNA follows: TGCGCCAGCAGCCAAGTGGCTTCAGGGACTGAAGCTTTCTTT.

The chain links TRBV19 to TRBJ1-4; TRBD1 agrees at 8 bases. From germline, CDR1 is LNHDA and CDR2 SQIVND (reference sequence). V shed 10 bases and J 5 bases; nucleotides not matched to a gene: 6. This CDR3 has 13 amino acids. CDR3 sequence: CATSDRVNEKLFF. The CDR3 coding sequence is TGTGCCACCTCGGACAGGGTGAATGAAAAACTGTTTTTT.